The T cell receptor beta chain described here comes from a study of T cells in Graves' hyperthyroidism and ophthalmopathy. TCR beta CDR3 regions were amplified from RNA. The TCR CDR3 was amplified in a first-round RT-PCR using the HTBI primer set. In TCRdb, the multiplex PCR reads were re-called with MiXCR into one record per CDR3 protein. This repertoire shows over 400,000 distinct CDR3 sequences, less than 25% found once; its top ten account for approximately 49%. CDR1 is MNHNS, CDR2 SASEGT, per germline. The CDR3 length is 14 residues. The J segment lost 1 base and the V segment lost 7 bases, leaving 4 bases of the junction unmatched.

Input material: blood. V and J are TRBV6-1 and TRBJ2-7, with 10 bases identical to TRBD1. This receptor was taken from a woman in her 70s with Graves' ophthalmopathy. This chain's CDR3 is CASNWDRGSYEQYF. The CDR3 region has the DNA TGTGCCAGCAACTGGGACAGGGGATCCTACGAGCAGTACTTC.